One sample yielded the 10 T cell receptor beta chains listed below, sequenced in a study of vaccination effects on CD4 cells after COVID-19. These receptors are not linked to any known antigen. Antigen-specific CD4+ T cells expanded by the ViraFEST assay with viral peptide pools were then sequenced. Following 10 days of culture, CD4+ T cells were isolated. A PCR test confirmed that the person had SARS-CoV-2 infection between March and December 2020. The repertoire was sequenced with immunoSEQ multiplex PCR; TCRdb's copy has only in-frame clones and lacks some. The sample contains 20,000 or so clones, around four fifths of which appear only once. This specimen was CD4+ T cells from PBMCs cultured with SARS-CoV-2 spike peptides, taken before COVID-19 vaccination. These TCRs come from a human donor who had a prior SARS-CoV-2 infection.

This chain joins TRBV2 and TRBJ2-5; TRBD1 matches 8 bases. J gave up 5 bases and V 11 bases, and 7 bases lay outside the gene matches. Germline CDR1 is SNHLY and CDR2 is FYNNEI. The CDR3 is 12 amino acids. CDR3 sequence (DNA): TGTGCCGGCCAGGGGGCTGGGGAGACCCAGTACTTC. This sequence encodes CAGQGAGETQYF.

This chain links TRBV13 with TRBJ2-3, with TRBD2 as a possible D gene (5 bases). The CDR3 sequence is 15 residues long. The V gene lost 5 bases and the J gene lost 6 bases, with 18 bases spanning the gap. Germline V gene sequence: CDR1 PRHDT, CDR2 FYEKMQ (reference sequence). The CDR3 protein is CASSPLAGVVDTQYF. The CDR3 DNA follows: TGTGCCAGCAGCCCTCTAGCCGGGGTGGTGGATACGCAGTATTTT.

The chain combines TRBV19 with TRBJ2-7; 16 bases match TRBD2. V dropped 6 bases and J dropped 3; count of bases not matched to a gene: 5. CDR1 and CDR2 (germline): LNHDA, SQIVND (reference sequence). CDR3 length: 16 residues. CDR3 loop: CASSGTSGRARYEQYF. CDR3 bases: TGTGCCAGTAGCGGGACTAGCGGGAGGGCCCGCTACGAGCAGTACTTC.

J is TRBJ2-1 and V is TRBV6-5, with 12 bases aligning to TRBD2. The CDR3 sequence is 15 residues long. In germline, CDR1 is MNHEY, CDR2 SVGAGI. V was clipped by 5 bases and J by 6 bases; unmatched bases: 5. CDR3 residues: CASSPLAGGFNEQFF. DNA of the CDR3: TGTGCCAGCAGTCCCCTAGCGGGGGGGTTCAATGAGCAGTTCTTC.

In its sample, this clone was seen once. The J gene is TRBJ1-2, the V gene TRBV9; D gene unclear. Trimming pared 0 bases from V and 4 bases from J, leaving 10 bases between. The CDR3 consists of 14 residues. Germline V gene lookup returns CDR1 SGDLS and CDR2 YYNGEE. The CDR3 region has the DNA TGTGCCAGCAGCGTAGGGCGCCGACTCTATGGCTACACCTTC. The encoded protein is CASSVGRRLYGYTF.

The V call is TRBV20-1, the J call TRBJ2-7; 8 positions agree with TRBD2. Germline loops: CDR1 DFQATT, CDR2 SNEGSKA (reference sequence). This CDR3 region has 14 residues. J gave up 0 bases and V 3 bases, and 4 bases lay outside the gene matches. CDR3 nucleotide sequence: TGCAGTGCTAGTACCGGGACTAGCTCCTACGAGCAGTACTTC. Protein sequence: CSASTGTSSYEQYF.

This clone has a handful of counts. The chain carries TRBV4-2 and TRBJ1-1; TRBD1 agrees at 11 bases. Germline lookup yields CDR1 LGHNA and CDR2 YNFKEQ. The CDR3 runs 17 residues. Trimming took 3 bases from V and 6 from J; bases not matched to a gene: 12. CDR3 sequence: CASSHLVGQGASSEAFF. The CDR3 DNA sequence: TGTGCCAGCAGCCATCTAGTTGGACAGGGGGCTTCTTCTGAAGCTTTCTTT.

This chain connects TRBV4-2 to TRBJ2-2, with D unclear. Per germline, CDR1 LGHNA and CDR2 YNFKEQ. This CDR3 has 14 amino acids. With 0 bases removed from V and 8 bases from J, the gap between germline ends came to 10 bases. The CDR3 loop reads CASSQDKLFGELFF. The CDR3 DNA is TGTGCCAGCAGCCAAGATAAATTATTTGGGGAGCTGTTTTTT.

The gene calls are TRBV5-6 and TRBJ1-5; D is unclear. V shed 3 bases and J shed 0 bases, with 7 bases lying between them. The CDR3 length is 14 residues. The germline V gene encodes CDR1 SGHDT and CDR2 YYEEEE. The CDR3 sequence: CASSSGYSNQPQHF. CDR3 nucleotide sequence: TGTGCCAGCAGCTCTGGTTATAGCAATCAGCCCCAGCATTTT.

The V call is TRBV5-6, the J call TRBJ2-3, with D possibly being TRBD1 or TRBD2 (6 bases each). Trimming shortened V by 7 bases and J by 1 base, and 13 bases separated the two germline ends. Germline CDR1 and CDR2: SGHDT and YYEEEE. The CDR3 spans 14 residues. The CDR3 bases are TGTGCCAGCGCACCTAGGGGGGGCACAGATACGCAGTATTTT. It translates to CASAPRGGTDTQYF.